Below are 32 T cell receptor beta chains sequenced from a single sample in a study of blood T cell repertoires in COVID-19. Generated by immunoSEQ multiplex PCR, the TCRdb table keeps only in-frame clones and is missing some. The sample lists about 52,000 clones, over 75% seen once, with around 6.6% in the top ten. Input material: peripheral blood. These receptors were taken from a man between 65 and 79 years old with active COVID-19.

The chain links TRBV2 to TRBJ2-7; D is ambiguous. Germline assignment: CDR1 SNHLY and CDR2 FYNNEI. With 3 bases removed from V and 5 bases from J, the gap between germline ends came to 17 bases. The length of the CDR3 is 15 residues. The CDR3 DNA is TGTGCCAGCAGTGAGGAGAGGCCAAGGAAAGACGAGCAGTACTTC. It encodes CASSEERPRKDEQYF.

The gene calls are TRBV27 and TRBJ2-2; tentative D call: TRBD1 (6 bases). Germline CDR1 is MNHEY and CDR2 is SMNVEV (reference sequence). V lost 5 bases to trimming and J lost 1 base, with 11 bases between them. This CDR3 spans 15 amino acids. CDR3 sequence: CASSPRDKNTGELFF. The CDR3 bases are TGTGCCAGCAGTCCCAGGGACAAGAACACCGGGGAGCTGTTTTTT.

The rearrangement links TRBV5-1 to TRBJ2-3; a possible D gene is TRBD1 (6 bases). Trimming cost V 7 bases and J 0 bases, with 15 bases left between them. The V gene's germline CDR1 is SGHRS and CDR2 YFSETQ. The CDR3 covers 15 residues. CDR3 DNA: TGCGCCAGCCTCCCGGACAGTCGAAGCACAGATACGCAGTATTTT. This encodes CASLPDSRSTDTQYF. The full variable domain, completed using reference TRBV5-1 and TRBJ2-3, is KAGVTQTPRYLIKTRGQQVTLSCSPISGHRSVSWYQQTPGQGLQFLFEYFSETQRNKGNFPGRFSGRQFSNSRSEMNVSTLELGDSALYLCASLPDSRSTDTQYFGPGTRLTVL.

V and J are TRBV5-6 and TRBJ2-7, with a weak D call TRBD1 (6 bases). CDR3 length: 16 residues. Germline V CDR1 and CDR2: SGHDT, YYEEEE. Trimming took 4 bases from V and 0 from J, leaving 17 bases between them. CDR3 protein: CASSVGDRSSSYEQYF. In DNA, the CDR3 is TGTGCCAGCAGCGTAGGAGACAGGAGTAGCTCCTACGAGCAGTACTTC.

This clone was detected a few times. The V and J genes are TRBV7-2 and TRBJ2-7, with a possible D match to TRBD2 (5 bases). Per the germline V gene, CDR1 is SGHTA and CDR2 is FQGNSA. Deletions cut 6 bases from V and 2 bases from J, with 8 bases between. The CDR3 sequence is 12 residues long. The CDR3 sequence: CASSSGAYEQYF. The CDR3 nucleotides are TGTGCCAGCAGTTCCGGGGCCTACGAGCAGTACTTC.

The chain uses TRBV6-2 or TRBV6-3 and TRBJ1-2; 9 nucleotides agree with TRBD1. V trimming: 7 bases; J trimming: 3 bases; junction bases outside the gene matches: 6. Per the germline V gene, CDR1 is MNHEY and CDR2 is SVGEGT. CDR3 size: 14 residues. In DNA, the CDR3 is TGTGCCAGCACCCCCGACAGGGGGGACTATGGCTACACCTTC. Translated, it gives CASTPDRGDYGYTF.

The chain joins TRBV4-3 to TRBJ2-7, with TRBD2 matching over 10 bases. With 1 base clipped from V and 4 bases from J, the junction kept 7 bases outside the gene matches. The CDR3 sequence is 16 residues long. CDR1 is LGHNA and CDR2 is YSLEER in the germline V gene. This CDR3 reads CASSQGMASGGYEQYF. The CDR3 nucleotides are TGCGCCAGCAGCCAAGGTATGGCTAGCGGGGGTTACGAGCAGTACTTC.

The CDR3 nucleotides are TGCGCCAGCAGCCAAGATTTAACAGCAACTAATGAAAAACTGTTTTTT. This translates into CASSQDLTATNEKLFF. The V and J genes are TRBV4-3 and TRBJ1-4; D gene uncertain. This CDR3 is built from 16 residues. Germline V gives CDR1 LGHNA, CDR2 YSLEER. Trimming shortened V by 0 bases and J by 0 bases, and 8 bases separated the two germline ends.

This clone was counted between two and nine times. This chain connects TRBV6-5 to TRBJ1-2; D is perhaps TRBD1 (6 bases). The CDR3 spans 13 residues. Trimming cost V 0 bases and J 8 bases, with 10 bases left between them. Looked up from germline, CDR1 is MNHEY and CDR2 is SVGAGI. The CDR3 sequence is CASSYSGAAGYTF. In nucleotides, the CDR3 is TGTGCCAGCAGTTACTCGGGGGCGGCGGGCTACACCTTC.

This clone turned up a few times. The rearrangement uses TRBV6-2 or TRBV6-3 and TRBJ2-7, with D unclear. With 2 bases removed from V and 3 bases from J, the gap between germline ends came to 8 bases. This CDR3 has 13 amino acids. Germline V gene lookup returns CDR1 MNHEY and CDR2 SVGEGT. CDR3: CASSYRLIYEQYF. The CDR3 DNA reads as TGTGCCAGCAGTTACCGCCTAATCTACGAGCAGTACTTC.

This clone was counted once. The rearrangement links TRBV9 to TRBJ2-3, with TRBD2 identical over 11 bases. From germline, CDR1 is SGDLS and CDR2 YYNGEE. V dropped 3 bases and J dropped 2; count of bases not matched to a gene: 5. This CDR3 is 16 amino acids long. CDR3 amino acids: CASSEGLADYTDTQYF. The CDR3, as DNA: TGTGCCAGCAGCGAGGGACTAGCGGACTACACAGATACGCAGTATTTT.

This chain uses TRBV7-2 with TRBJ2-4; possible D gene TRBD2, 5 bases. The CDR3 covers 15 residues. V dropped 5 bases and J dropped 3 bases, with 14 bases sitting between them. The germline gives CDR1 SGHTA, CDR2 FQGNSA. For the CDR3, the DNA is TGTGCCAGCAGCCCGAAAGCGGTTCTCAAAAACATTCAGTACTTC. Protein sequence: CASSPKAVLKNIQYF. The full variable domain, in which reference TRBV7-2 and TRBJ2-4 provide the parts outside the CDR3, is GAGVSQSPSNKVTEKGKDVELRCDPISGHTALYWYRQSLGQGLEFLIYFQGNSAPDKSGLPSDRFSAERTGGSVSTLTIQRTQQEDSAVYLCASSPKAVLKNIQYFGAGTRLSVL.

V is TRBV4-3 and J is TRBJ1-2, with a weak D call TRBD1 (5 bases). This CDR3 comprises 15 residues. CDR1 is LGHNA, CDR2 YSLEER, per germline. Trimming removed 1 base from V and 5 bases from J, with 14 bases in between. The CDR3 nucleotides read TGCGCCAGCAGCCAAGGGCGGGGGGACTGGTATGGCTACACCTTC. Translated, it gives CASSQGRGDWYGYTF.

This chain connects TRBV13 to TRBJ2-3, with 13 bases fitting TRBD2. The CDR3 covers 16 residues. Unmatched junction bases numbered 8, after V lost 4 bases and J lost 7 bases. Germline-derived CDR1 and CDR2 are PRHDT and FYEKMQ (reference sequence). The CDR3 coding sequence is TGTGCCAGCAGCTCCCATACTAGCGGGGGGGCGTATACGCAGTATTTT. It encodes CASSSHTSGGAYTQYF.

CDR3 DNA sequence: TGCGCCAGCAGGGGGACAGGGAGTCCTGAAGCTTTCTTT. Protein product: CASRGTGSPEAFF. The chain uses TRBV10-1 and TRBJ1-1, with 9 bases aligning to TRBD1. Trimming took 6 bases from V and 6 from J; bases not matched to a gene: 5. Germline CDR1 is WNHNN and CDR2 is SYGVQD (reference sequence). This CDR3 is built from 13 residues.

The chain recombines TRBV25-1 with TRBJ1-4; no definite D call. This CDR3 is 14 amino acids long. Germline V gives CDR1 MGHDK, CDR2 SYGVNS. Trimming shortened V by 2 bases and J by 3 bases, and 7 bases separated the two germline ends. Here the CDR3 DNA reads TGTGCCAGCAGTGAACCGGGTTCTAATGAAAAACTGTTTTTT. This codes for CASSEPGSNEKLFF. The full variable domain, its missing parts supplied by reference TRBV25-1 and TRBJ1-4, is EADIYQTPRYLVIGTGKKITLECSQTMGHDKMYWYQQDPGMELHLIHYSYGVNSTEKGDLSSESTVSRIRTEHFPLTLESARPSHTSQYLCASSEPGSNEKLFFGSGTQLSVL.

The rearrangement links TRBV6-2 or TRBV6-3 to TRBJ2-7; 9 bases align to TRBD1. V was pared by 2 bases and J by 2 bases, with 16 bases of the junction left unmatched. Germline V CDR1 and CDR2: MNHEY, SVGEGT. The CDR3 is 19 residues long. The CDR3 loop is CASSYHGTGRAGLAYEQYF. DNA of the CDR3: TGTGCCAGCAGTTACCACGGGACAGGGAGAGCCGGGTTGGCCTACGAGCAGTACTTC.

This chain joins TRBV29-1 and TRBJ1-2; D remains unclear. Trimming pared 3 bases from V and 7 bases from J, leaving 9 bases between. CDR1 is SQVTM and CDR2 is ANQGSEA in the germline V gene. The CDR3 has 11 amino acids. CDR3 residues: CSVDGYLGYTF. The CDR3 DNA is TGCAGCGTTGACGGGTATCTTGGCTACACCTTC.

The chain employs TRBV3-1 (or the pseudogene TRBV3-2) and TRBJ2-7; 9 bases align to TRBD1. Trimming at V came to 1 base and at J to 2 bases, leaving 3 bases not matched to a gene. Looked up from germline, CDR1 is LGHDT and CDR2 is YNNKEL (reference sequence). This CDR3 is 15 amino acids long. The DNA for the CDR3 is TGTGCCAGCAGCCAAGGACAGGGGGGAACCTACGAGCAGTACTTC. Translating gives CASSQGQGGTYEQYF.

This CDR3 is CASSQQLAGGQETQYF. CDR3 in DNA: TGCGCCAGCAGCCAACAGCTAGCGGGGGGGCAAGAGACCCAGTACTTC. The V and J genes are TRBV4-3 and TRBJ2-5; 12 nucleotides line up with TRBD2. Germline-derived CDR1 and CDR2 are LGHNA and YSLEER. The CDR3 sequence is 16 residues long. J lost 2 bases, V lost 2 bases, and 3 bases had no gene match.

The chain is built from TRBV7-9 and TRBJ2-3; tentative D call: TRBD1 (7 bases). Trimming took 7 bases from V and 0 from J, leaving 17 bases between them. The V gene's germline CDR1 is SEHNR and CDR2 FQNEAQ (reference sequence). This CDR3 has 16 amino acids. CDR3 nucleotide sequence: TGTGCCAGCACCCCGAGGAGGGGGCGGAGCACAGATACGCAGTATTTT. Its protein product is CASTPRRGRSTDTQYF.

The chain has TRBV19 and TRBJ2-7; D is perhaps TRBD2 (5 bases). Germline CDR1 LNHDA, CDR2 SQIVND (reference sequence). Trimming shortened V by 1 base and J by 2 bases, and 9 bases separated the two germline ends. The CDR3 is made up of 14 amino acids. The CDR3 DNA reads TGTGCCAGTAGTATAGTGGACGGGACCTACGAGCAGTACTTC. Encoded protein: CASSIVDGTYEQYF.

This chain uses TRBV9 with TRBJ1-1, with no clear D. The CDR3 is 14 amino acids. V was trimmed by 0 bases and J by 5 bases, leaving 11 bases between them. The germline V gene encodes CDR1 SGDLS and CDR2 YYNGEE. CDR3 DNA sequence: TGTGCCAGCAGCGTAGCTCTCCGAGCAACTGAAGCTTTCTTT. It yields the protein CASSVALRATEAFF.

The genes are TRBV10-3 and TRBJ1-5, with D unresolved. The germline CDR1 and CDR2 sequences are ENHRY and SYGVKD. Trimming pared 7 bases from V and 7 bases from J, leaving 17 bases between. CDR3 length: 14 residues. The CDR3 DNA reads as TGTGCCATCAATAAAGACGCTGCGAGGCAGCCCCAGCATTTT. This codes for CAINKDAARQPQHF.

This chain's CDR3 is CASSFSRATRGSSYEQYF. In DNA form, the CDR3 reads TGTGCCAGCAGCTTCTCCCGCGCGACTCGCGGGAGCTCCTACGAGCAGTACTTC. The J gene is TRBJ2-7, the V gene TRBV7-2, with 7 bases aligning to TRBD2. Germline V gene lookup returns CDR1 SGHTA and CDR2 FQGNSA. V gave up 3 bases and J gave up 0 bases; unmatched junction bases: 14. This CDR3 has 18 amino acids.

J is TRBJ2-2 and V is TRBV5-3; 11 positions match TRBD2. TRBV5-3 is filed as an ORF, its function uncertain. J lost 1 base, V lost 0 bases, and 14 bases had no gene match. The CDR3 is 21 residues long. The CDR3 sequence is CARSLAGLLASGGMNTGELFF. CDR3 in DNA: TGTGCCAGAAGCTTGGCCGGTTTGCTCGCTAGCGGGGGGATGAACACCGGGGAGCTGTTTTTT.

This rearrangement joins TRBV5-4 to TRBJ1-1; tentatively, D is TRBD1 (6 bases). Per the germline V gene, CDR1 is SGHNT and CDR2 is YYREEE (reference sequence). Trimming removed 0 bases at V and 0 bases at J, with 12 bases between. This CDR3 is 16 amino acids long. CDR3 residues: CASSLGRGTMNTEAFF. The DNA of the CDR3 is TGTGCCAGCAGCTTGGGAAGGGGGACTATGAACACTGAAGCTTTCTTT.

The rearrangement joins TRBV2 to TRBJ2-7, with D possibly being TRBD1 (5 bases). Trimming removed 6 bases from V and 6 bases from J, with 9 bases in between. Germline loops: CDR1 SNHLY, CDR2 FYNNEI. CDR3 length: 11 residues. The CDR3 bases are TGTGCCAGCAGAGGGGAAATCGAGCAGTACTTC. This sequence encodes CASRGEIEQYF.

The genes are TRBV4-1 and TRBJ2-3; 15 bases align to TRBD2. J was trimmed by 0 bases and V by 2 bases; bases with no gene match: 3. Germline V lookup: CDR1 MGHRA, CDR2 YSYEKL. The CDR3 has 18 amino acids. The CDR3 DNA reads TGCGCCAGCAGCCAATCCGGGACTAGCGGGGGGAGCACAGATACGCAGTATTTT. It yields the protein CASSQSGTSGGSTDTQYF.

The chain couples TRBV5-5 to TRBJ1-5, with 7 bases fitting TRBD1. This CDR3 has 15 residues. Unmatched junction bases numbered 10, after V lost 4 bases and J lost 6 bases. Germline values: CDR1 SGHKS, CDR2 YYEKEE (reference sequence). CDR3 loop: CASSGLGAGGQPQHF. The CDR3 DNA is TGTGCCAGCAGCGGCCTGGGGGCAGGGGGTCAGCCCCAGCATTTT.

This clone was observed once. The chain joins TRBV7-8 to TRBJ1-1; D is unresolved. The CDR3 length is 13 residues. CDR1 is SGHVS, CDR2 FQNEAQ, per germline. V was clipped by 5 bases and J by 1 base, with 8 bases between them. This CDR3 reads CASSQAQNTEAFF. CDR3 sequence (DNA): TGTGCCAGCAGCCAAGCACAGAACACTGAAGCTTTCTTT.

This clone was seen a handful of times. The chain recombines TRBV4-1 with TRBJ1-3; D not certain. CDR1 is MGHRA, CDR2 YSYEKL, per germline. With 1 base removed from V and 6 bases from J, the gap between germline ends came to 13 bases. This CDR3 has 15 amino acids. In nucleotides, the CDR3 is TGCGCCAGCAGCCAAGTCCCTACCGGGGAAAACACCATATATTTT. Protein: CASSQVPTGENTIYF.